Below, 3 T cell receptor beta chains from the same sample are listed, as sequenced in a study of blood T cell repertoires in COVID-19. The repertoire was sequenced with immunoSEQ multiplex PCR; TCRdb's copy has only in-frame clones and lacks some. The table has approximately 120,000 clones, over 70% seen once. The sequenced sample was peripheral blood. These receptors all come from a man aged 80 or over with acute or convalescent COVID-19.

The CDR3 DNA reads TGTGCCAGCAGCGTAGCTCAGGGGGCAGCGCAAGAGACCCAGTACTTC. Amino acid sequence: CASSVAQGAAQETQYF. The chain links TRBV9 to TRBJ2-5; TRBD1 matches 8 bases. This CDR3 spans 16 amino acids. Germline V lookup: CDR1 SGDLS, CDR2 YYNGEE. The J segment lost 2 bases and the V segment lost 0 bases, leaving 6 bases of the junction unmatched.

This sequence joins TRBV6-5 and TRBJ1-2; no reliable D call. The CDR3 runs 16 residues. CDR1 MNHEY and CDR2 SVGAGI come from the germline V gene. The V gene lost 0 bases and the J gene lost 0 bases, with 11 bases spanning the gap. The CDR3 protein is CASSYSSNGANYGYTF. In DNA, the CDR3 is TGTGCCAGCAGTTACTCAAGTAACGGAGCTAACTATGGCTACACCTTC.

This chain connects TRBV2 to TRBJ1-1; TRBD1 matches at 7 bases. CDR1 is SNHLY and CDR2 is FYNNEI in the germline V gene. V lost 5 bases, J lost 5 bases, and 5 bases stayed unmatched. The CDR3 sequence is 13 residues long. CDR3 DNA sequence: TGTGCCAGCAGTTATTGGACAGGAACTGAAGCTTTCTTT. It codes for CASSYWTGTEAFF.